These T cell receptor beta chains were read from a single sample in a study of T cell repertoires in cytomegalovirus infection. MiXCR was run by TCRdb on the reads, yielding one entry per CDR3 protein. The data hold roughly 860,000 distinct CDR3 sequences, with about 31% observed a single time. The antigens of these receptors remain unknown. Sequences were derived from cultured CD8+ T cells from PBMCs, sampled from culture after CMV antigen stimulation. All receptors derive from a human donor in good health (CMV status not recorded). Some clones in this sample may be carry-over from other donors' samples. The CDR3 runs from the conserved cysteine through the conserved F or W. Each record gives: clone size, D gene, J gene, V gene, CDR3 protein, CDR3 DNA. A D gene is named only where the DNA matches it firmly. Size is stated for part of the rows, as once, few or many counts, or as a class when the clone is expanded.

.	.	TRBJ2-1	TRBV18	CASSPALGDEQFF	TGTGCCAGCTCACCTGCTTTGGGAGATGAGCAGTTCTTC
.	.	TRBJ2-2	TRBV7-9	CASSPRALGTGELFF	TGTGCCAGCAGCCCCCGGGCCCTAGGCACCGGGGAGCTGTTTTTT
few	TRBD1	TRBJ2-3	TRBV4-1	CASSQDVQGTTTDTQYF	TGCGCCAGCAGCCAAGATGTACAGGGGACGACCACAGATACGCAGTATTTT
.	.	TRBJ1-6	TRBV4-1	CASSQDPGLDSPLHF	TGCGCCAGCAGCCAAGATCCGGGGTTGGATTCACCCCTCCACTTT
few	.	TRBJ2-1	TRBV5-5	CASSLASTPAGEQFF	TGTGCCAGCAGCTTGGCCTCTACGCCTGCGGGGGAGCAGTTCTTC
few	.	TRBJ2-1	TRBV7-3	CASSQEENEQFF	TGTGCCAGCAGCCAGGAAGAAAATGAGCAGTTCTTC
.	TRBD1	TRBJ2-1	TRBV14	CASSFRTGTYNEQFF	TGTGCCAGCAGCTTTCGGACAGGAACCTACAATGAGCAGTTCTTC
.	TRBD1	TRBJ1-6	TRBV6-1	CASRTGDLGSPLHF	TGTGCCAGCAGAACAGGGGACCTGGGTTCACCCCTCCACTTT
.	TRBD2	TRBJ2-1	TRBV6-2/TRBV6-3	CASRFSGGLYSSYNEQFF	TGTGCCAGCCGCTTTAGCGGGGGGTTATATAGCTCCTACAATGAGCAGTTCTTC
many	TRBD2	TRBJ2-5	TRBV6-5	CASSARERGRQETQYF	TGTGCCAGCAGTGCCCGGGAGCGGGGGCGACAAGAGACCCAGTACTTC
few	.	TRBJ1-2	TRBV19	CASGIGVLSYGYTF	TGTGCCAGTGGAATCGGAGTTCTGAGCTATGGCTACACCTTC
.	TRBD1	TRBJ1-5	TRBV7-9	CASSSVTGDNQPQHF	TGTGCCAGCAGCTCCGTGACAGGGGACAATCAGCCCCAGCATTTT
.	.	TRBJ2-7	TRBV15	CATSRVTGNPRYEQYF	TGTGCCACCAGTAGAGTTACCGGTAATCCCCGATACGAGCAGTACTTC
.	.	TRBJ1-2	TRBV28	CASIHRRSPGGYGYTF	TGTGCCAGCATACATAGACGGTCTCCCGGGGGCTATGGCTACACCTTC
.	TRBD1	TRBJ2-1	TRBV27	CASTRGQAGNEQFF	TGTGCCAGCACCCGAGGACAGGCCGGCAATGAGCAGTTCTTC
few	.	TRBJ2-2	TRBV4-2	CASSQDFGGYGELFF	TGTGCCAGCAGCCAAGATTTTGGTGGTTACGGGGAGCTGTTTTTT
many	.	TRBJ1-1	TRBV7-9	CASSVGGPEAFF	TGTGCCAGCAGCGTAGGGGGGCCGGAAGCTTTCTTT
few	TRBD1	TRBJ1-5	TRBV20-1	CSVGGSTGVGQPQHF	TGCAGTGTAGGGGGTTCGACAGGGGTGGGCCAGCCCCAGCATTTT
.	TRBD1	TRBJ2-6	TRBV14	CASSQDEGTAPSSRANVLTF	TGTGCCAGCAGCCAAGATGAGGGGACAGCCCCTTCGTCTAGGGCCAACGTCCTGACTTTC
few	.	TRBJ1-2	TRBV12-3/TRBV12-4	CASSPGDPRTYGYTF	TGTGCCAGCAGCCCCGGGGACCCTAGGACCTATGGCTACACCTTC
few	.	TRBJ2-2	TRBV9	CASSFGTVNTGELFF	TGTGCCAGCAGCTTCGGGACCGTGAACACCGGGGAGCTGTTTTTT
.	.	TRBJ1-6	TRBV20-1	CSARSGPHKTLPNSPLHF	TGCAGTGCTAGAAGTGGCCCTCATAAGACTCTACCTAATTCACCCCTCCACTTT
.	.	TRBJ1-5	TRBV28	CASSFPPDVRRRGDRPNQPQHF	TGTGCCAGCAGTTTTCCCCCGGATGTGCGCCGCCGAGGAGACAGACCCAATCAGCCCCAGCATTTT